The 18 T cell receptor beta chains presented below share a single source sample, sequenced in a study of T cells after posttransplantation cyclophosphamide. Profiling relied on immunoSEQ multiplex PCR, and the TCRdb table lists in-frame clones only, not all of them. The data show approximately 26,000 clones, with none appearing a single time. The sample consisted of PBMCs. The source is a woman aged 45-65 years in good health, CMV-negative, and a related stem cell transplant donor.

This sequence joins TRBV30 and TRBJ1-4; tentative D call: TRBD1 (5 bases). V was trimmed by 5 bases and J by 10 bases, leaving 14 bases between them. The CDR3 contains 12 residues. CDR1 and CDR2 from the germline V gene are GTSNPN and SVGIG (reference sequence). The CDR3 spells CAWDDSSGKLFF. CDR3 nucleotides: TGTGCCTGGGATGACAGCTCGGGAAAACTGTTTTTT. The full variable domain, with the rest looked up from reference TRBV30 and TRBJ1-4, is SQTIHQWPATLVQPVGSPLSLECTVEGTSNPNLYWYRQAAGRGLQLLFYSVGIGQISSEVPQNLSASRPQDRQFILSSKKLLLSDSGFYLCAWDDSSGKLFFGSGTQLSVL.

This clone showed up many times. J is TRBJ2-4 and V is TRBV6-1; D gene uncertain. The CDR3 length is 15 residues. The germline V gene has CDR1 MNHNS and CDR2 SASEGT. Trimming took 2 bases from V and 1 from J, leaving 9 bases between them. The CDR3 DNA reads TGTGCCAGCAGTGAACAGGTTGTTGCCAAAAACATTCAGTACTTC. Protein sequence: CASSEQVVAKNIQYF.

DNA for the CDR3: TGTGCCACCTCGGGGGGGAAGATAGATACGCAGTATTTT. Protein sequence: CATSGGKIDTQYF. This rearrangement joins TRBV6-5 to TRBJ2-3, with TRBD2 matching 8 bases. Germline V lookup: CDR1 MNHEY, CDR2 SVGAGI. This CDR3 has 13 residues. The junction had 8 bases not matched to a gene; V was cut back by 10 bases and J by 5 bases.

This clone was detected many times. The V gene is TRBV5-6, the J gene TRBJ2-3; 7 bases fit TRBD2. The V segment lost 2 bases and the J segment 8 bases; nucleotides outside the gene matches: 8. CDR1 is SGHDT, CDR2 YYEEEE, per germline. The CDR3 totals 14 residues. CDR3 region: CASSLGRGGVTQYF. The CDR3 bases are TGTGCCAGCAGCTTAGGGAGGGGTGGTGTTACGCAGTATTTT.

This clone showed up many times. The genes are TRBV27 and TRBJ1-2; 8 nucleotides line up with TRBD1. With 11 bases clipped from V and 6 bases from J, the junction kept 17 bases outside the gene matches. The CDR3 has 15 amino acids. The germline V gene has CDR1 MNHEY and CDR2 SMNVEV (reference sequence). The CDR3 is CAPSQDRASEDGYTF. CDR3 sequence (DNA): TGTGCCCCTAGCCAGGACAGGGCCTCCGAGGATGGCTACACCTTC.

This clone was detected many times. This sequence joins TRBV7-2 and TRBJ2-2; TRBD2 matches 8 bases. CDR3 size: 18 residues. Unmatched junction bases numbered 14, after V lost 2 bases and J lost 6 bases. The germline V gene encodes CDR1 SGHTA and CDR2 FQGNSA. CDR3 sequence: CASSLPARGGGIAGELFF. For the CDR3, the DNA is TGTGCCAGCAGCTTACCCGCAAGGGGCGGGGGGATCGCCGGGGAGCTGTTTTTT.

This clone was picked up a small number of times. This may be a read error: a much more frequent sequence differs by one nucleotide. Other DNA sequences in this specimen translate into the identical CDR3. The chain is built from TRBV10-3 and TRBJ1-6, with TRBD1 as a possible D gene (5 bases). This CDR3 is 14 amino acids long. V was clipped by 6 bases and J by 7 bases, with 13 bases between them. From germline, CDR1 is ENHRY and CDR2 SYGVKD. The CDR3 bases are TGTGCCATCAGCGCGGGGCAGACAAATTCACCCCTCCACTTT. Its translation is CAISAGQTNSPLHF.

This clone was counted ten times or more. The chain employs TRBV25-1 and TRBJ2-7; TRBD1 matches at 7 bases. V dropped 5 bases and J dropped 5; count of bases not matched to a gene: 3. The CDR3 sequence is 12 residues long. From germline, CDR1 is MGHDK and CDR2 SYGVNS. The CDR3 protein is CASSHRGNEQYF. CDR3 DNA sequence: TGTGCCAGCAGTCACAGGGGTAACGAGCAGTACTTC.

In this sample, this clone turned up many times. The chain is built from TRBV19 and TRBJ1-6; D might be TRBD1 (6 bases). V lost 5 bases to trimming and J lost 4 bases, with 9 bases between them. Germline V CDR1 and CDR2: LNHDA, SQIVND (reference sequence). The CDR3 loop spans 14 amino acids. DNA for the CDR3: TGTGCCAGTAGTGGCGGACAGTATAATTCACCCCTCCACTTT. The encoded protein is CASSGGQYNSPLHF.

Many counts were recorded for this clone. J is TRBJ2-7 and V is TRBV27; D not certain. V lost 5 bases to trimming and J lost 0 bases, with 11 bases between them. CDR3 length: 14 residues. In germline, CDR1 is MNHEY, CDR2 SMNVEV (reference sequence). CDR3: CASSTRTGSYEQYF. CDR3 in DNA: TGTGCCAGCAGTACCCGCACGGGCTCCTACGAGCAGTACTTC.

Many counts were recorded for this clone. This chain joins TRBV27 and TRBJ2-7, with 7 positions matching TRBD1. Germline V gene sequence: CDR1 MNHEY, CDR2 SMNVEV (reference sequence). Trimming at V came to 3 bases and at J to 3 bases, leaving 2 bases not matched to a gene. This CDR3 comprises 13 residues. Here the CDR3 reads CASSFGTDYEQYF. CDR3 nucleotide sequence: TGTGCCAGCAGTTTTGGGACAGACTACGAGCAGTACTTC.

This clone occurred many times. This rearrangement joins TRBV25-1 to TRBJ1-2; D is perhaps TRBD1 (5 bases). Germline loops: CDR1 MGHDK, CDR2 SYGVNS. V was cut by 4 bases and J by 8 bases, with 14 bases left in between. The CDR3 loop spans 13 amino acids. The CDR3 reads CASSGTQGVGYTF. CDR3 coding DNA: TGTGCCAGCAGTGGTACGCAGGGCGTCGGCTACACCTTC.

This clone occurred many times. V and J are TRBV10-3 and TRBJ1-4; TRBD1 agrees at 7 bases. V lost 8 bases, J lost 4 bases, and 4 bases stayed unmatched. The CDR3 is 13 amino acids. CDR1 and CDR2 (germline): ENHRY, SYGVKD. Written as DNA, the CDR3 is TGTGCCATCTCCCGACAGGGTAATGAAAAACTGTTTTTT. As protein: CAISRQGNEKLFF.

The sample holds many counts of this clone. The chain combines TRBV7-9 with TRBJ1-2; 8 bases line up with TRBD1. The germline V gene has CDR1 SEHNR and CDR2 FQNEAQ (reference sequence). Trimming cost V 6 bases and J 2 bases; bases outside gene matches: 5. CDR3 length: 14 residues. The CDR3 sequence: CASSLDRENYGYTF. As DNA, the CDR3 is TGTGCCAGCAGTTTGGACAGGGAGAACTATGGCTACACCTTC.

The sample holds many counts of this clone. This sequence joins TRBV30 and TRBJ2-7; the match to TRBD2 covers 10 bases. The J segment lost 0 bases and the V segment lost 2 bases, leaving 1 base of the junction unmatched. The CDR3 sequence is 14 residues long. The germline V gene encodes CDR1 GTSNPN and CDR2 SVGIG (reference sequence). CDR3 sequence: CAWSIAGGSYEQYF. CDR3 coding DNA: TGTGCCTGGAGTATAGCGGGAGGCTCCTACGAGCAGTACTTC. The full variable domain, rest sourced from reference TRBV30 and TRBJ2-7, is SQTIHQWPATLVQPVGSPLSLECTVEGTSNPNLYWYRQAAGRGLQLLFYSVGIGQISSEVPQNLSASRPQDRQFILSSKKLLLSDSGFYLCAWSIAGGSYEQYFGPGTRLTVT.

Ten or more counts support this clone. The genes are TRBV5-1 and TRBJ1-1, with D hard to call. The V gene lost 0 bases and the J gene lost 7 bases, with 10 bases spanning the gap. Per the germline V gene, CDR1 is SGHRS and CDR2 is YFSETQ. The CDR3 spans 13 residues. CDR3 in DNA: TGCGCCAGCAGCTTGGGTTCCGGGGTTGAAGCTTTCTTT. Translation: CASSLGSGVEAFF.

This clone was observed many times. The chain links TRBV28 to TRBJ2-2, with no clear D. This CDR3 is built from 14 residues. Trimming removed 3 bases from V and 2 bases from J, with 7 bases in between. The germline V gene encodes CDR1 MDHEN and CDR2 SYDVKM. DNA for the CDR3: TGTGCCAGCAGTTTTGGCGGAAACACCGGGGAGCTGTTTTTT. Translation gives CASSFGGNTGELFF.

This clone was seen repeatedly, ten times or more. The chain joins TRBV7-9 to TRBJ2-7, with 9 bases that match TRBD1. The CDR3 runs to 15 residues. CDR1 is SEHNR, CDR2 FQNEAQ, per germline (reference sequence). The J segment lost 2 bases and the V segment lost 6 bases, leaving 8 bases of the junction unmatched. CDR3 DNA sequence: TGTGCCAGCAGTCCGGGACAGGGAAAAACCTACGAGCAGTACTTC. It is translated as CASSPGQGKTYEQYF.